These 3 T cell receptor beta chains came from one sample sequenced in a study of blood T cell repertoires in COVID-19. Some clones are missing from TCRdb's copy, which holds only in-frame ones; the method was immunoSEQ multiplex PCR. The sample holds 15,000 to 20,000 clones, roughly 89% seen once. Input material: peripheral blood. The receptors originated from a man aged 55 to 70 with acute or convalescent COVID-19.

The chain has TRBV5-1 and TRBJ2-7; a weak D match, TRBD1 (6 bases). Germline CDR1 and CDR2: SGHRS and YFSETQ. Trimming removed 0 bases at V and 4 bases at J, with 14 bases between. CDR3 length: 15 amino acids. The CDR3 DNA follows: TGCGCCAGCAGCTTGGGATCTGGGGGCCCTTACGAGCAGTACTTC. It is translated as CASSLGSGGPYEQYF.

CDR3 region: CASSPRNRGKNTEAFF. The CDR3 DNA reads as TGTGCCAGCTCACCAAGGAATAGGGGGAAGAACACTGAAGCTTTCTTT. This chain connects TRBV18 to TRBJ1-1; TRBD1 is a possible D gene (6 bases). Germline CDR1 and CDR2: KGHSH and LQKENI. Trimming stripped 2 bases from V and 1 base from J, with 14 bases between. CDR3 size: 16 residues.

CDR3 DNA: TGCGCCAGCAGCTTGAGCAGCGGGGAAAAACTGTTTTTT. Translation gives CASSLSSGEKLFF. The chain employs TRBV5-1 and TRBJ1-4; D unclear. Trimming stripped 1 base from V and 8 bases from J, with 9 bases between. The CDR3 totals 13 residues. CDR1 and CDR2 (germline): SGHRS, YFSETQ.